This T cell receptor (beta chain) comes out of a study of CD4 T cells in relation to SARS-CoV-2 and coronaviruses. General study results and limits: SARS-CoV-2-driven expansion was significantly weaker in crossreactive than monoreactive clones.

Here immunoSEQ multiplex PCR was the method, and the copy in TCRdb shows in-frame clones only, minus some. The profile shows around 54,000 clones, roughly 94% of them singletons. Concerning this clone itself: The antigen is unknown.

J gave up 3 bases and V 10 bases, and 5 bases lay outside the gene matches. Germline values: CDR1 MDHEN, CDR2 SYDVKM. The CDR3 runs 14 residues. The V gene is TRBV28, the J gene TRBJ2-1; 11 nucleotides agree with TRBD2. The sequence came from an adult with COVID-19. Sequencing used naive CD4+ T cells from PBMCs. This sample's subset: naive CD4+ T cells isolated by negative enrichment. In nucleotides, the CDR3 is TGTGCCACCGACACTAGCGGGAGCTACAATGAGCAGTTCTTC. Translated: CATDTSGSYNEQFF.